The clone carrying this TCR beta chain was seen a handful of times. Its antigen is currently unknown. These data are taken from a study of T cells in Graves' hyperthyroidism and ophthalmopathy. Turning to the study itself: Peripheral blood was drawn at first diagnosis, prior to all treatment.

Findings of the study overall: Ophthalmopathy was told apart from stable hyperthyroidism by a 13 V-J model.

TCR beta CDR3 sequences were amplified from RNA transcripts. Carried out on the TCR CDR3, a first-round RT-PCR used the HTBI primer set. A single record per CDR3 protein comes from TCRdb applying MiXCR to the multiplex PCR reads. The repertoire has about 250,000 distinct CDR3 sequences, about 20% of them found once; the top ten carry about 60%. With 2 bases removed from V and 0 bases from J, the gap between germline ends came to 10 bases. The CDR3 is 15 residues long. Per the germline V gene, CDR1 is MNHGY and CDR2 is SVAAGI. Diagnosing involved the use of clinical symptoms, serum thyroxine and TRAb, thyroid ultrasound and orbital computed tomography.

Sequences were obtained from blood. J is TRBJ1-1 and V is TRBV6-9; no clear D gene. This receptor was identified in a man aged 25-40 years with Graves' ophthalmopathy. The CDR3, as DNA: TGTGCCAGCAGTTATGGAGGCGACTTGAACACTGAAGCTTTCTTT. Translating gives CASSYGGDLNTEAFF.